One and the same sample provided the 32 T cell receptor beta chains below, sequenced in a study of CD8+CD57+ T cells in acquired aplastic anemia listed by TCRdb under 2018. Flow cytometry had shown CD8+CD57+ cell expansion in the patients selected for sequencing. The sample was run on an Illumina HiSeq 2000. TCR beta VDJ combination and CDR3 sequence profiling used genomic DNA as the template. TCRdb trimmed public reads at Q25 via fastp, called clones via MiXCR and kept in-frame beta chains. Rows are combined by CDR3 protein, so each entry shows the most common genes and DNA. This sample is represented by approximately 300,000 distinct CDR3 sequences; under 65% of them were singletons. The ten biggest clones cover 1.3% of the sample. Sequenced material: sorted CD4+, CD8+, or CD8+CD57+ T cells (not recorded which) from PBMCs. Source of these receptors: a human donor with aplastic anemia.

This clonotype was observed once. The J gene is TRBJ2-7, the V gene TRBV14, with D unclear. Trimming took off 1 base at V and 0 bases at J, with 10 bases between the two ends. Germline values: CDR1 SGHDN, CDR2 FVKESK. This CDR3 is 15 amino acids long. This CDR3 is CASSQGVWDSYEQYF. In DNA form, the CDR3 reads TGTGCCAGCAGCCAAGGAGTATGGGACTCCTACGAGCAGTACTTC.

The sample holds a few counts of this clonotype. The chain combines TRBV12-3 or TRBV12-4 with TRBJ2-2, with TRBD1 matching over 8 bases. With 5 bases clipped from V and 5 bases from J, the junction kept 1 base outside the gene matches. The CDR3 runs 13 residues. The CDR3 nucleotides are TGTGCCAGCAGTCGGACAGGGACCGGGGAGCTGTTTTTT. Its translation is CASSRTGTGELFF.

The chain is built from TRBV9 and TRBJ1-6; 8 bases are shared with TRBD1. Per germline, CDR1 SGDLS and CDR2 YYNGEE. The CDR3 length is 15 residues. Trimming at V came to 3 bases and at J to 6 bases, leaving 5 bases not matched to a gene. Here the CDR3 DNA reads TGTGCCAGCAGCGCAGGACAGGGAGGTAATTCACCCCTCCACTTT. Translating gives CASSAGQGGNSPLHF.

The rearrangement links TRBV24-1 to TRBJ1-5; D is possibly TRBD1 (6 bases). Germline values: CDR1 KGHDR, CDR2 SFDVKD. The CDR3 runs 15 residues. With 4 bases removed from V and 7 bases from J, the gap between germline ends came to 16 bases. CDR3 sequence reads: CATSEGTGPNQPQHF. CDR3 nucleotide sequence: TGTGCCACCAGTGAAGGCACAGGGCCCAACCAGCCCCAGCATTTT.

This clonotype was recorded many times. The rearrangement joins TRBV20-1 to TRBJ2-4; 10 positions match TRBD1. Losses at the gene ends were 0 bases for V and 6 bases for J; bases not matched to a gene: 5. The germline V gene encodes CDR1 DFQATT and CDR2 SNEGSKA (reference sequence). CDR3 length: 15 amino acids. CDR3 sequence (DNA): TGCAGTGCTAGAGATTCCGGACAGGGGGGAAACATTCAGTACTTC. Its translation is CSARDSGQGGNIQYF.

This clonotype was counted once. This chain's CDR3 is CATSDRSGRAYNEQFF. In DNA, the CDR3 is TGTGCCACCAGTGACCGGAGCGGGCGGGCATACAATGAGCAGTTCTTC. The V and J genes are TRBV24-1 and TRBJ2-1; D is possibly TRBD2 (6 bases). Trimming pared 4 bases from V and 4 bases from J, leaving 16 bases between. This CDR3 is built from 16 residues. In germline, CDR1 is KGHDR, CDR2 SFDVKD.

The sample holds a few counts of this clonotype. This chain joins TRBV2 and TRBJ1-6; tentatively, D is TRBD1 (6 bases). The length of the CDR3 is 14 residues. The V end lost 6 bases, the J end lost 9 bases, and 15 bases lay between the germline ends. Germline CDR1 and CDR2: SNHLY and FYNNEI. The CDR3 region has the DNA TGTGCCAGCAGCTGGGGGGCGGTAGGTTCACCCCTCCACTTT. Its translation is CASSWGAVGSPLHF.

The chain couples TRBV20-1 to TRBJ2-5; no clear D. Looked up from germline, CDR1 is DFQATT and CDR2 is SNEGSKA (reference sequence). Deletions cut 1 base from V and 2 bases from J, with 20 bases between. This CDR3 is built from 17 residues. The CDR3 here is CSARGPTPDKPQETQYF. The CDR3 DNA follows: TGCAGTGCTAGAGGCCCCACCCCTGACAAACCTCAAGAGACCCAGTACTTC.

The chain employs TRBV29-1 and TRBJ2-7, with 9 bases identical to TRBD1. Looked up from germline, CDR1 is SQVTM and CDR2 is ANQGSEA. J gave up 2 bases and V 5 bases, and 7 bases lay outside the gene matches. The CDR3 totals 14 residues. The CDR3 DNA is TGCAGCGTTTCAGGGACAGGGAGGGCCTACGAGCAGTACTTC. Amino acid sequence: CSVSGTGRAYEQYF.

The chain carries TRBV7-9 and TRBJ1-1, with D uncertain. The V gene lost 5 bases and the J gene lost 0 bases, with 10 bases spanning the gap. CDR3 length: 14 amino acids. Germline V gives CDR1 SEHNR, CDR2 FQNEAQ (reference sequence). The CDR3 nucleotides read TGTGCCAGCAGCGCCCGAAACATGAACACTGAAGCTTTCTTT. Amino acids: CASSARNMNTEAFF. The full variable domain, in which reference TRBV7-9 and TRBJ1-1 provide the parts outside the CDR3, is DTGVSQNPRHKITKRGQNVTFRCDPISEHNRLYWYRQTLGQGPEFLTYFQNEAQLEKSRLLSDRFSAERPKGSFSTLEIQRTEQGDSAMYLCASSARNMNTEAFFGQGTRLTVV.

This clonotype has more than one count but fewer than ten. The genes are TRBV12-5 and TRBJ2-7, with a possible D match to TRBD1 (6 bases). V was cut by 0 bases and J by 2 bases, with 8 bases left in between. The CDR3 is 14 amino acids. The V gene's germline CDR1 is LGHNT and CDR2 FRNRAP. CDR3 protein: CASGLVGQPYEQYF. CDR3 in DNA: TGTGCTAGTGGTTTGGTAGGACAGCCCTACGAGCAGTACTTC.

The table lists this clonotype with a count of one. The V gene is TRBV12-3 or TRBV12-4, the J gene TRBJ1-2; D is possibly TRBD1 (6 bases). The CDR3 length is 12 residues. The V gene lost 6 bases and the J gene lost 12 bases, with 17 bases spanning the gap. CDR3 amino acids: CASSQVPGQHTF. CDR3 coding DNA: TGTGCCAGCAGCCAAGTACCGGGACAACACACCTTC.

This clonotype has only a few counts. The chain combines TRBV7-9 with TRBJ2-3; no firm D call. Trimming took 1 base from V and 6 from J, leaving 11 bases between them. This CDR3 contains 14 residues. The germline gives CDR1 SEHNR, CDR2 FQNEAQ (reference sequence). The CDR3 spells CASSLGFGLDTQYF. The CDR3 DNA sequence: TGTGCCAGCAGCTTAGGGTTCGGGTTGGATACGCAGTATTTT.

Notes on this clonotype: One junction end disagrees with the germline gene, perhaps due to a read error. CDR3 nucleotide sequence: TGTGCCAGCAGCTTCCTCCCGCGAGCGGATACGCAGTATTTT. Encoded protein: CASSFLPRADTQYF. This chain uses TRBV5-1 with TRBJ2-3; the D is unclear. The CDR3 loop spans 14 amino acids. Germline values: CDR1 SGHRS, CDR2 YFSETQ.

This chain joins TRBV2 and TRBJ1-1; D perhaps matches TRBD1 (6 bases). Looked up from germline, CDR1 is SNHLY and CDR2 is FYNNEI. V was clipped by 2 bases and J by 8 bases, with 9 bases between them. CDR3 length: 12 residues. The CDR3 spells CASSERGGEAFF. Here the CDR3 DNA reads TGTGCCAGCAGTGAACGGGGGGGCGAAGCTTTCTTT. Filled out from reference TRBV2 and TRBJ1-1, the complete variable domain reads EPEVTQTPSHQVTQMGQEVILRCVPISNHLYFYWYRQILGQKVEFLVSFYNNEISEKSEIFDDQFSVERPDGSNFTLKIRSTKLEDSAMYFCASSERGGEAFFGQGTRLTVV.

The chain carries TRBV20-1 and TRBJ1-2, with a tentative D call TRBD1 (5 bases). The CDR3 has 14 amino acids. Germline V gives CDR1 DFQATT, CDR2 SNEGSKA (reference sequence). CDR3 sequence reads: CSAGGTASNYGYTF. The CDR3 DNA is TGCAGCGCGGGGGGGACCGCTTCTAACTATGGCTACACCTTC.

This clonotype was seen only once. The chain uses TRBV9 and TRBJ1-1, with 7 bases matching TRBD1. The J segment lost 7 bases and the V segment lost 1 base, leaving 7 bases of the junction unmatched. Germline CDR1 is SGDLS and CDR2 is YYNGEE. The CDR3 consists of 14 residues. The CDR3 nucleotides are TGTGCCAGCAGCGTAACGCAGGGGGAAAGTGAAGCTTTCTTT. Translation: CASSVTQGESEAFF.

A word on this clonotype: No conserved phenylalanine or tryptophan is present at the end of the CDR3, so a read error is the likely explanation. This chain uses TRBV7-3 with TRBJ2-5, with TRBD2 as a possible D gene (5 bases). V gave up 4 bases and J gave up 8 bases, with 14 bases separating them. Germline CDR1 is SGHTA and CDR2 is FQGTGA. The CDR3 is 13 amino acids. CDR3 bases: TGTGCCAGCAGCTCCGACCCGGCGGGTACCCAGTACCTC. Translating it yields CASSSDPAGTQYL.

This clonotype turned up a few times. The chain recombines TRBV20-1 with TRBJ2-7; 13 bases fit TRBD2. The ends lost 6 bases at V and 1 base at J; junction bases unmatched: 3. CDR1 DFQATT and CDR2 SNEGSKA come from the germline V gene (reference sequence). This CDR3 comprises 14 residues. The CDR3 sequence is CSAKGLAGSYEQYF. CDR3 nucleotides: TGCAGTGCGAAGGGACTAGCGGGATCCTACGAGCAGTACTTC.

The chain uses TRBV29-1 and TRBJ2-1; D gene ambiguous. Germline V gives CDR1 SQVTM, CDR2 ANQGSEA. The CDR3 covers 11 residues. The V and J ends lost 8 bases and 3 bases respectively, with 8 bases between them. The CDR3 region is CSLTRYNEQFF. CDR3 nucleotides: TGCAGCCTCACTCGCTACAATGAGCAGTTCTTC.

This clonotype was picked up one time. This chain connects TRBV7-8 to TRBJ2-7; a possible D gene is TRBD1 (5 bases). V shed 9 bases and J shed 2 bases, with 17 bases lying between them. Germline V lookup: CDR1 SGHVS, CDR2 FQNEAQ. This CDR3 contains 14 residues. The CDR3 sequence: CASRDQGSPYEQYF. CDR3 DNA sequence: TGTGCCAGTCGAGACCAGGGCTCCCCCTACGAGCAGTACTTC.

This clonotype was picked up many times. The gene calls are TRBV7-8 and TRBJ2-3; 7 positions agree with TRBD1. Germline CDR1 reads SGHVS; CDR2 reads FQNEAQ. The CDR3 is 16 amino acids. The junction had 9 bases not matched to a gene; V was cut back by 5 bases and J by 1 base. CDR3 sequence: CASSANRGGGTDTQYF. The DNA for the CDR3 is TGTGCCAGCAGCGCGAACAGGGGTGGGGGCACAGATACGCAGTATTTT.

This chain uses TRBV7-6 with TRBJ2-7, with D perhaps TRBD2 (5 bases). From germline, CDR1 is SGHVS and CDR2 FNYEAQ. The CDR3 runs to 20 residues. With 5 bases removed from V and 1 base from J, the gap between germline ends came to 30 bases. The CDR3 DNA reads TGTGCCAGCAGCGCCACCGGGTGGCCGAACACCGGGGTGGTTTCCTACGAGCAGTACTTC. It translates to CASSATGWPNTGVVSYEQYF.

The chain links TRBV2 to TRBJ1-5; 9 bases are a match to TRBD1. This CDR3 contains 15 residues. V dropped 4 bases and J dropped 4; count of bases not matched to a gene: 5. CDR1 and CDR2 from the germline V gene are SNHLY and FYNNEI. The CDR3 DNA follows: TGTGCCAGCAGTGGGACAGGGGCCCCAAATCAGCCCCAGCATTTT. It codes for CASSGTGAPNQPQHF.

The rearrangement joins TRBV2 to TRBJ1-1; D is undetermined. V was trimmed by 11 bases and J by 4 bases, leaving 14 bases between them. This CDR3 has 12 residues. In germline, CDR1 is SNHLY, CDR2 FYNNEI. This CDR3 is CAALREGTEAFF. Written as DNA, the CDR3 is TGTGCCGCGCTACGGGAGGGCACTGAAGCTTTCTTT.

This chain links TRBV19 with TRBJ2-2; D gene ambiguous. The CDR3 loop spans 16 amino acids. Germline values: CDR1 LNHDA, CDR2 SQIVND (reference sequence). The V end lost 5 bases, the J end lost 1 base, and 14 bases lay between the germline ends. This CDR3 is CASSPIAAMNTGELFF. CDR3 coding DNA: TGTGCCAGTAGTCCTATAGCTGCCATGAACACCGGGGAGCTGTTTTTT.

In this sample, this clonotype turned up many times. The chain recombines TRBV29-1 with TRBJ1-5; no clear D gene. This CDR3 region has 13 residues. The V end was cut by 3 bases, the J end by 4 bases, with 10 bases between. Germline loops: CDR1 SQVTM, CDR2 ANQGSEA. The CDR3 sequence: CSVEEQPNQPQHF. The CDR3 nucleotides read TGCAGCGTTGAGGAACAGCCTAATCAGCCCCAGCATTTT.

V and J are TRBV20-1 and TRBJ1-3; D remains ambiguous. This CDR3 region has 14 residues. With 6 bases removed from V and 8 bases from J, the gap between germline ends came to 20 bases. Per the germline V gene, CDR1 is DFQATT and CDR2 is SNEGSKA (reference sequence). In DNA form, the CDR3 reads TGCAGTGCCACTGACCGGATTTCTAGGGACACCATATATTTT. Translation: CSATDRISRDTIYF.

This clonotype was seen at least ten times. This rearrangement joins TRBV5-1 to TRBJ2-3; D is unresolved. The CDR3 loop spans 14 amino acids. The ends were cut back, 3 bases at V and 0 bases at J, with 8 bases in the middle. Germline V lookup: CDR1 SGHRS, CDR2 YFSETQ. The DNA for the CDR3 is TGCGCCAGCAGCTCGGCCGCAAGCACAGATACGCAGTATTTT. This codes for CASSSAASTDTQYF.

This clonotype was picked up a small number of times. The chain joins TRBV5-1 to TRBJ1-1; TRBD1 might be the D (6 bases). CDR1 SGHRS and CDR2 YFSETQ come from the germline V gene. Trimming shortened V by 0 bases and J by 8 bases, and 14 bases separated the two germline ends. The CDR3 spans 14 residues. DNA of the CDR3: TGCGCCAGCAGCTTGGCCGGGGGACATCCCGAAGCTTTCTTT. It codes for CASSLAGGHPEAFF.

This clonotype was recorded only once. CDR3: CSASVLAGVEETQYF. CDR3 coding DNA: TGCAGTGCTAGTGTACTAGCGGGGGTGGAAGAGACCCAGTACTTC. The rearrangement joins TRBV20-1 to TRBJ2-5; 11 nucleotides agree with TRBD2. This CDR3 has 15 residues. Germline V gene data show CDR1 as DFQATT and CDR2 as SNEGSKA (reference sequence). Trimming removed 3 bases from V and 3 bases from J; junction bases left unmatched: 6.

The chain's CDR3 is CASSSTLTGGETQYF. In DNA form, the CDR3 reads TGTGCCAGCAGCTCGACACTCACGGGCGGAGAGACCCAGTACTTC. The chain couples TRBV9 to TRBJ2-5; no firm D call. This CDR3 spans 15 amino acids. The V gene lost 4 bases and the J gene lost 4 bases, with 17 bases spanning the gap. Germline V gene lookup returns CDR1 SGDLS and CDR2 YYNGEE.